The entry that follows covers one T cell receptor (beta chain) sequence. What it binds is not known. This entry is derived from a study of early stage breast cancer tumors. Sequenced by immunoSEQ multiplex PCR; TCRdb stores in-frame clones only, minus some. Of about 29,000 clones in the sample, roughly 81% were seen once. V lost 2 bases to trimming and J lost 7 bases, with 18 bases between them. The germline V gene has CDR1 SGHDT and CDR2 YYEEEE. This CDR3 has 15 amino acids. Regarding the study as a whole: Bulk DNA sequencing of unsorted cells missed chain pairing and markers. Compared with adjacent normal breast, tumors showed about 2.3-fold denser, more clonal T cells.

The V and J genes are TRBV5-6 and TRBJ2-5, with a tentative D call TRBD2 (5 bases). Sequencing input: blood. The TCR comes from a person between 50 and 60 years old with breast cancer. The CDR3 sequence is CASSLGQRIGRTQYF. For the CDR3, the DNA is TGTGCCAGCAGCTTAGGCCAGCGGATTGGACGGACCCAGTACTTC.